Sequencing of this TCR beta chain was carried out in a study of blood T cell repertoires in COVID-19. Study-level background: Sites in the United States, Italy and Spain provided acute and convalescent COVID-19 samples. PBMCs, B-cell-depleted T cells, or T cells provided the cDNA or gDNA that made up the material.

V lost 2 bases and J 5 bases, leaving 8 bases between the germline ends. Germline V gene lookup returns CDR1 SGHKS and CDR2 YYEKEE (reference sequence). The CDR3 covers 13 residues. Generated by immunoSEQ multiplex PCR, the TCRdb table keeps only in-frame clones and is missing some. The sample has some 500,000 clones, roughly 90% seen once; the top ten hold less than 2%. The sample consisted of PBMCs or T cells enriched from blood (not recorded which). The V gene is TRBV5-5, the J gene TRBJ1-3; perhaps TRBD1 as D (5 bases). The sequence derives from a woman aged 40 to 50 who had recovered from COVID-19. Written as DNA, the CDR3 is TGTGCCAGCAGCTTTGACAGCCGAAACACCATATATTTT. Translation: CASSFDSRNTIYF.